A single sample gave rise to the 30 T cell receptor beta chains below, sequenced in a study of T cell responses to AZD1222 COVID-19 vaccine. The method was immunoSEQ multiplex PCR; TCRdb's version includes in-frame clones alone and lacks a portion of them. The table records approximately 190,000 clones, about 92% of them present only once. The sequenced sample was peripheral blood, obtained on day 0 of AZD1222 vaccination. The receptors were gathered from an adult in good health.

The rearrangement links TRBV5-1 to TRBJ2-5; 11 nucleotides match TRBD1. The germline gives CDR1 SGHRS, CDR2 YFSETQ. After removal of 4 bases from V and 7 bases from J, the junction contained 3 bases not matched to a gene. There are 13 residues in the CDR3. The CDR3 sequence is CASSAGQGGTQYF. CDR3 DNA sequence: TGCGCCAGCAGCGCGGGACAGGGGGGGACCCAGTACTTC.

This rearrangement joins TRBV5-1 to TRBJ1-3, with D unclear. With 1 base removed from V and 2 bases from J, the gap between germline ends came to 10 bases. The CDR3 sequence is 15 residues long. Germline V gene lookup returns CDR1 SGHRS and CDR2 YFSETQ. This CDR3 is CASSLSLDPGNTIYF. As DNA, the CDR3 is TGCGCCAGCAGCTTGTCCCTCGATCCTGGAAACACCATATATTTT.

The chain is built from TRBV11-3 and TRBJ1-3; 8 nucleotides align to TRBD1. The CDR3 runs to 16 residues. The junction had 5 bases not matched to a gene; V was cut back by 0 bases and J by 4 bases. The germline CDR1 and CDR2 sequences are SGHNT and YENEEA. CDR3 nucleotides: TGTGCCAGCAGCTTAGAGTCTGGGACAGGAGGAAACACCATATATTTT. Protein: CASSLESGTGGNTIYF. The whole variable domain, filled in from reference TRBV11-3 and TRBJ1-3, reads EAGVVQSPRYKIIEKKQPVAFWCNPISGHNTLYWYLQNLGQGPELLIRYENEEAVDDSQLPKDRFSAERLKGVDSTLKIQPAELGDSAVYLCASSLESGTGGNTIYFGEGSWLTVV.

The rearrangement uses TRBV11-2 and TRBJ2-3; 8 bases line up with TRBD2. V was pared by 3 bases and J by 4 bases, with 6 bases of the junction left unmatched. Germline CDR1 reads SGHAT; CDR2 reads FQNNGV. The CDR3 totals 15 residues. CDR3 sequence: CASSFSGGASDTQYF. The CDR3 coding sequence is TGTGCCAGCAGCTTCTCGGGGGGGGCCTCAGATACGCAGTATTTT.

This chain's CDR3 is CASSVTGTGSNQPQHF. CDR3 nucleotides: TGTGCCAGCAGTGTCACAGGGACGGGTAGCAATCAGCCCCAGCATTTT. The chain couples TRBV27 to TRBJ1-5; D perhaps matches TRBD1 (6 bases). Germline-derived CDR1 and CDR2 are MNHEY and SMNVEV (reference sequence). Trimming left V 5 bases short and J 0 bases short, with 14 bases between. The CDR3 is 16 residues long.

This chain links TRBV9 with TRBJ2-2; D might be TRBD1 or TRBD2, each matching 5 bases. The CDR3 totals 15 residues. The V and J ends lost 1 base and 4 bases respectively, with 11 bases between them. Germline CDR1 reads SGDLS; CDR2 reads YYNGEE. The CDR3 spells CASSVTGTITGELFF. For the CDR3, the DNA is TGTGCCAGCAGCGTAACCGGGACGATCACCGGGGAGCTGTTTTTT.

In its sample, this clone was seen once. The V and J genes are TRBV2 and TRBJ1-5, with D possibly TRBD1 on 5 matching bases. The V and J ends lost 1 base and 7 bases respectively, with 8 bases between them. The CDR3 length is 13 residues. Germline V gene data show CDR1 as SNHLY and CDR2 as FYNNEI. CDR3 sequence (DNA): TGTGCCAGCAGTGAAGGGGGGTACCAGCCCCAGCATTTT. As protein: CASSEGGYQPQHF.

Comments on this clone: The same CDR3 is also encoded by other DNA sequences in this sample. The genes are TRBV2 and TRBJ2-3, with D possibly matching TRBD2 (7 bases). V lost 6 bases, J lost 3 bases, and 10 bases lay in between. The CDR3 totals 13 residues. Germline V gives CDR1 SNHLY, CDR2 FYNNEI. CDR3 amino acids: CASRAGATDTQYF. CDR3 nucleotides: TGTGCCAGCAGGGCGGGGGCGACAGATACGCAGTATTTT.

V is TRBV5-6 and J is TRBJ1-5, with a tentative D call TRBD1 (6 bases). Germline assignment: CDR1 SGHDT and CDR2 YYEEEE. There are 14 residues in the CDR3. The V end lost 4 bases, the J end lost 3 bases, and 11 bases lay between the germline ends. CDR3 sequence reads: CASSKGGNNQPQHF. The DNA of the CDR3 is TGTGCCAGCAGCAAAGGGGGGAACAATCAGCCCCAGCATTTT.

The chain combines TRBV6-5 with TRBJ1-5; unclear D gene. Germline V lookup: CDR1 MNHEY, CDR2 SVGAGI. Trimming removed 7 bases from V and 6 bases from J, with 13 bases in between. This CDR3 has 13 residues. This CDR3 is CASMVSRPQPQHF. CDR3 DNA: TGTGCCAGCATGGTTAGCCGTCCTCAGCCCCAGCATTTT.

This chain connects TRBV27 to TRBJ1-5; D is unclear. The CDR3 runs to 13 residues. V lost 4 bases, J lost 5 bases, and 9 bases lay in between. Looked up from germline, CDR1 is MNHEY and CDR2 is SMNVEV (reference sequence). The CDR3 here is CASSWSGDQPQHF. The CDR3 coding sequence is TGTGCCAGCAGTTGGTCAGGAGATCAGCCCCAGCATTTT.

V usage is TRBV7-2 and J usage is TRBJ2-2, with unresolved D. This CDR3 spans 14 amino acids. The germline V gene has CDR1 SGHTA and CDR2 FQGNSA. V was trimmed by 1 base and J by 6 bases, leaving 9 bases between them. Here the CDR3 reads CASSLGGIAGELFF. The DNA for the CDR3 is TGTGCCAGCAGCTTAGGGGGTATAGCCGGGGAGCTGTTTTTT. The whole variable domain, remainder taken from reference TRBV7-2 and TRBJ2-2, is GAGVSQSPSNKVTEKGKDVELRCDPISGHTALYWYRQSLGQGLEFLIYFQGNSAPDKSGLPSDRFSAERTGGSVSTLTIQRTQQEDSAVYLCASSLGGIAGELFFGEGSRLTVL.

DNA for the CDR3: TGTGCCAGTAGTTGGGCAGGGAAGAACACTGAAGCTTTCTTT. This translates into CASSWAGKNTEAFF. The chain employs TRBV19 and TRBJ1-1; the D gene is possibly TRBD1 (5 bases). The germline V and J ends were trimmed by 5 bases and 1 base, with 11 bases remaining between them. There are 14 residues in the CDR3. CDR1 and CDR2 from the germline V gene are LNHDA and SQIVND (reference sequence). The full variable domain, with the rest looked up from reference TRBV19 and TRBJ1-1, is DGGITQSPKYLFRKEGQNVTLSCEQNLNHDAMYWYRQDPGQGLRLIYYSQIVNDFQKGDIAEGYSVSREKKESFPLTVTSAQKNPTAFYLCASSWAGKNTEAFFGQGTRLTVV.

The CDR3: CASRRQLTTNEKLFF. DNA for the CDR3: TGTGCCAGCAGGAGACAGCTTACAACTAATGAAAAACTGTTTTTT. The chain links TRBV27 to TRBJ1-4; possibly TRBD1 for D (5 bases). With 6 bases removed from V and 0 bases from J, the gap between germline ends came to 11 bases. Germline CDR1 is MNHEY and CDR2 is SMNVEV (reference sequence). The CDR3 extends over 15 amino acids.

Worth noting for this clone: One end of the junction varies from germline; a read error may be responsible. The rearrangement joins TRBV6-1 to TRBJ2-7; 9 bases line up with TRBD2. Germline values: CDR1 MNHNS, CDR2 SASEGT. The CDR3 is 15 amino acids. CDR3 sequence (DNA): TGTGCCAGCAATGAAGCTCCTAGCGGGGTTTTCGAGCAGTACTTC. Translation: CASNEAPSGVFEQYF.

This clone was found once. The V call is TRBV19, the J call TRBJ2-7; 8 positions match TRBD1. With 4 bases clipped from V and 3 bases from J, the junction kept 2 bases outside the gene matches. This CDR3 spans 13 amino acids. Per germline, CDR1 LNHDA and CDR2 SQIVND (reference sequence). The CDR3 DNA reads as TGTGCCAGTAGTACCGACAGGGGCTACGAGCAGTACTTC. Encoded protein: CASSTDRGYEQYF.

This clone has a single count. The chain couples TRBV7-8 to TRBJ2-7; 7 positions agree with TRBD1. Germline CDR1 SGHVS, CDR2 FQNEAQ. J was trimmed by 2 bases and V by 3 bases; bases with no gene match: 4. The CDR3 has 14 amino acids. The CDR3 protein is CASSFGRGTYEQYF. The DNA of the CDR3 is TGTGCCAGCAGCTTCGGCAGGGGGACCTACGAGCAGTACTTC. The variable domain in full, completed from reference TRBV7-8 and TRBJ2-7, reads GAGVSQSPRYKVAKRGQDVALRCDPISGHVSLFWYQQALGQGPEFLTYFQNEAQLDKSGLPSDRFFAERPEGSVSTLKIQRTQQEDSAVYLCASSFGRGTYEQYFGPGTRLTVT.

This rearrangement joins TRBV7-9 to TRBJ1-5; D perhaps matches TRBD1 (6 bases). In germline, CDR1 is SEHNR, CDR2 FQNEAQ (reference sequence). CDR3 length: 12 residues. V lost 6 bases and J 4 bases, leaving 7 bases between the germline ends. This CDR3 reads CASSQGNQPQHF. The DNA for the CDR3 is TGTGCCAGCAGTCAGGGGAATCAGCCCCAGCATTTT.

This rearrangement joins TRBV7-8 to TRBJ2-1; TRBD1 matches 9 bases. V lost 2 bases and J lost 3; bases outside the gene matches: 2. Germline V lookup: CDR1 SGHVS, CDR2 FQNEAQ. The CDR3 contains 15 residues. This CDR3 reads CASSLSGQGYNEQFF. As DNA, the CDR3 is TGTGCCAGCAGCTTATCGGGACAGGGCTACAATGAGCAGTTCTTC.

The chain couples TRBV4-2 to TRBJ2-2; D might be TRBD1 or TRBD2, each matching 5 bases. Germline assignment: CDR1 LGHNA and CDR2 YNFKEQ. Trimming took 0 bases from V and 4 from J, leaving 15 bases between them. The CDR3 runs 17 residues. The CDR3 region has the DNA TGTGCCAGCAGCCAAGATTCCGTCAGGGCGGGCACCGGGGAGCTGTTTTTT. Translated: CASSQDSVRAGTGELFF.

The CDR3 here is CATSSGGGYGYTF. CDR3 DNA: TGTGCCACCAGTTCAGGGGGCGGCTATGGCTACACCTTC. V gene TRBV24-1 combines with J gene TRBJ1-2; 8 bases are shared with TRBD1. Germline V gene sequence: CDR1 KGHDR, CDR2 SFDVKD. J lost 4 bases, V lost 6 bases, and 3 bases had no gene match. The CDR3 runs to 13 residues.

This clone appeared a few times. The chain is built from TRBV7-9 and TRBJ2-7, with 7 positions matching TRBD1. The V segment lost 6 bases and the J segment 4 bases; nucleotides outside the gene matches: 6. The CDR3 sequence is 13 residues long. Germline CDR1 reads SEHNR; CDR2 reads FQNEAQ (reference sequence). For the CDR3, the DNA is TGTGCCAGCAGGCCGGGACAGCTTTACGAGCAGTACTTC. Encoded protein: CASRPGQLYEQYF.

V usage is TRBV5-1 and J usage is TRBJ1-4, with TRBD1 matching over 8 bases. Germline V gene sequence: CDR1 SGHRS, CDR2 YFSETQ. This CDR3 comprises 17 residues. With 4 bases clipped from V and 0 bases from J, the junction kept 8 bases outside the gene matches. CDR3 nucleotides: TGCGCCAGCAGCCCCAGACAGGGGCCCGCAACTAATGAAAAACTGTTTTTT. Protein product: CASSPRQGPATNEKLFF.

CDR3 sequence (DNA): TGCAGTGCTAGGTATGGGACTGAAGCTTTCTTT. This encodes CSARYGTEAFF. V is TRBV20-1 and J is TRBJ1-1, with D unclear. Germline values: CDR1 DFQATT, CDR2 SNEGSKA (reference sequence). The CDR3 runs to 11 residues. V lost 3 bases to trimming and J lost 5 bases, with 7 bases between them.

The chain uses TRBV4-3 and TRBJ2-3, with D possibly being TRBD1 (6 bases). Trimming shortened V by 2 bases and J by 2 bases, and 8 bases separated the two germline ends. The germline gives CDR1 LGHNA, CDR2 YSLEER. The CDR3 has 14 amino acids. The DNA of the CDR3 is TGCGCCAGCAGCCAAAACAGGGCCACAGATACGCAGTATTTT. The encoded protein is CASSQNRATDTQYF.

CDR3 region: CASSQVTGTNYGYTF. The CDR3, as DNA: TGTGCCAGCAGCCAAGTTACAGGGACTAACTATGGCTACACCTTC. This chain connects TRBV3-1 (or the pseudogene TRBV3-2) to TRBJ1-2; D is possibly TRBD1 (6 bases). Trimming cost V 1 base and J 0 bases, with 9 bases left between them. CDR1 is LGHDT and CDR2 is YNNKEL in the germline V gene (reference sequence). This CDR3 region has 15 residues.

The rearrangement links TRBV6-5 to TRBJ1-3; D is unclear. Germline CDR1 MNHEY, CDR2 SVGAGI. Trimming left V 5 bases short and J 0 bases short, with 11 bases between. The CDR3 extends over 15 amino acids. In nucleotides, the CDR3 is TGTGCCAGCAGTCCCCTGGAGGGCTCTGGAAACACCATATATTTT. Translated, it gives CASSPLEGSGNTIYF.

The rearrangement uses TRBV7-9 and TRBJ1-5, with D possibly matching TRBD1 (6 bases). V lost 0 bases to trimming and J lost 5 bases, with 14 bases between them. The CDR3 contains 16 residues. Germline assignment: CDR1 SEHNR and CDR2 FQNEAQ (reference sequence). The CDR3 coding sequence is TGTGCCAGCAGCTTAGCGGCAGGGGCGCGAGATCAGCCCCAGCATTTT. Amino acids: CASSLAAGARDQPQHF.

The V and J genes are TRBV5-1 and TRBJ1-2, with 9 bases lining up with TRBD1. The germline gives CDR1 SGHRS, CDR2 YFSETQ. J was trimmed by 5 bases and V by 4 bases; bases with no gene match: 6. The CDR3 sequence is 14 residues long. For the CDR3, the DNA is TGCGCCAGCAGCCACGGACAGGGGATATATGGCTACACCTTC. Its protein is CASSHGQGIYGYTF.

The rearrangement joins TRBV19 to TRBJ1-6; tentative D call: TRBD1 (5 bases). CDR3 length equals 14 residues. The germline V and J ends were trimmed by 3 bases and 6 bases, with 9 bases remaining between them. The V gene's germline CDR1 is LNHDA and CDR2 SQIVND (reference sequence). The CDR3 spells CASSMATVNSPLHF. The CDR3 DNA follows: TGTGCCAGTAGTATGGCGACAGTTAATTCACCCCTCCACTTT.